These T cell receptor beta chains were read from a single sample in a study of metastatic and nonmetastatic thyroid tumors. MiXCR re-clonotyped the PCR reads for TCRdb. The table records tens of thousands of clones, around 10% of them present only once. Sequenced: blood. The receptors here all came from a female donor with papillary thyroid cancer or a benign thyroid nodule (not recorded which). Some clones in this sample may be carry-over from other donors' samples. Each CDR3 is given with its conserved first and last residue.

j_call v_call cdr3_aa
TRBJ1-6 TRBV12-3/TRBV12-4 CASSSRRENSPLHF
TRBJ1-5 TRBV18 CASTQGAGQPQHF
TRBJ2-3 TRBV6-1 CASSAATSTDTQYF
TRBJ2-7 TRBV15 CAISRIRGTSGSKGEQYF
TRBJ2-3 TRBV19 CASSIGTSTTQYF
TRBJ1-2 TRBV4-3 CASSQDRLIGFGNYGYTF
TRBJ2-7 TRBV12-3/TRBV12-4 CASSSPLGYNEQYF
TRBJ2-7 TRBV2 CASSEDRDTSSYEQYF
TRBJ2-5 TRBV20-1 CSTGGLARGTQYF
TRBJ1-1 TRBV20-1 CSVIGQPNTEAFF
TRBJ2-7 TRBV18 CASSAGPSYEQYF
TRBJ2-6 TRBV27 CASSLDRSGANVLTF
TRBJ1-5 TRBV20-1 CSATPGPSNQPQHF
TRBJ1-2 TRBV13 CASSRGQGVYGYTF
TRBJ2-7 TRBV6-1 CARSEGPNYEQYF
TRBJ2-7 TRBV9 CASTAGTSSYEQYF
TRBJ1-1 TRBV2 CASMSTEAFF
TRBJ2-7 TRBV29-1 CSVGESRDEQYF
TRBJ1-1 TRBV27 CASSGGIRGNTEAFF
TRBJ2-7 TRBV11-1 CASSLSSGAIGAEQYF
TRBJ1-1 TRBV5-4 CASSLVAGSSEAFF
TRBJ1-3 TRBV11-2 CASSLPAGNTIYF
TRBJ2-7 TRBV6-5 CASSYSSRGDEQYF